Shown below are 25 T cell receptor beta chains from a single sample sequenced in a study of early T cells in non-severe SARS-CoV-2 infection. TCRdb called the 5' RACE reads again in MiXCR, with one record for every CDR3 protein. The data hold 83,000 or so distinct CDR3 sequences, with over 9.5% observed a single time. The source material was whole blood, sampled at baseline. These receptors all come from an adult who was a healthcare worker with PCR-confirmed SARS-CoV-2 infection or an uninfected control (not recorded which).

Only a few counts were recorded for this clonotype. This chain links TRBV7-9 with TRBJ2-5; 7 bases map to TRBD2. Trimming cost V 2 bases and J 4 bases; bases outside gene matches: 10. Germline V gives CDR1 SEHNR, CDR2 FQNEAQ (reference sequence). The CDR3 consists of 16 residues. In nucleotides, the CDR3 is TGTGCCAGCAGCTTACTTTCTTCGGGAGGACGAGAGACCCAGTACTTC. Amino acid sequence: CASSLLSSGGRETQYF. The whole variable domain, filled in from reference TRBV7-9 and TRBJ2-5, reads DTGVSQNPRHKITKRGQNVTFRCDPISEHNRLYWYRQTLGQGPEFLTYFQNEAQLEKSRLLSDRFSAERPKGSFSTLEIQRTEQGDSAMYLCASSLLSSGGRETQYFGPGTRLLVL.

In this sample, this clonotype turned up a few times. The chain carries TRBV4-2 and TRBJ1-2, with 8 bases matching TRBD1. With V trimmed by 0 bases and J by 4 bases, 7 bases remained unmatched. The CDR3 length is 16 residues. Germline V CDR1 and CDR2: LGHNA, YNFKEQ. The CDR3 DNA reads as TGTGCCAGCAGCCAAGAATGGAGACAGGGGCTCTATGGCTACACCTTC. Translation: CASSQEWRQGLYGYTF.

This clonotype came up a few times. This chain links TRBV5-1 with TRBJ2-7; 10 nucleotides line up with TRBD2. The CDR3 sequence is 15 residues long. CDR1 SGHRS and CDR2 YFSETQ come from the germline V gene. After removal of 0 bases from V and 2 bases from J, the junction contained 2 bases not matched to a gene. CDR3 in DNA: TGCGCCAGCAGCTTGGCCGGGACTAGCGCCTACGAGCAGTACTTC. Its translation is CASSLAGTSAYEQYF.

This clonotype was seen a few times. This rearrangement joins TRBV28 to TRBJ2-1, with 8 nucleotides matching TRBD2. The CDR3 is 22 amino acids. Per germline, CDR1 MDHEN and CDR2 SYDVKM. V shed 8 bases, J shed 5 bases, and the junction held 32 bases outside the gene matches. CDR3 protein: CASPPSPGASGSSEVRDNEQFF. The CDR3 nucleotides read TGTGCCAGCCCACCCTCCCCGGGGGCTAGCGGGTCCTCGGAGGTGAGGGACAATGAGCAGTTCTTC.

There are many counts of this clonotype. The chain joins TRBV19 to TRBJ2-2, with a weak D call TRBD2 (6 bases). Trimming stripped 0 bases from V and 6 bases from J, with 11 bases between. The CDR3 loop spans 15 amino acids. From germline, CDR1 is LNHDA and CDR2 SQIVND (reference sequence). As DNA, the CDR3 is TGTGCCAGTAGTATAGACGGGAGTCCTTCCGGGGAGCTGTTTTTT. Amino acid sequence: CASSIDGSPSGELFF.

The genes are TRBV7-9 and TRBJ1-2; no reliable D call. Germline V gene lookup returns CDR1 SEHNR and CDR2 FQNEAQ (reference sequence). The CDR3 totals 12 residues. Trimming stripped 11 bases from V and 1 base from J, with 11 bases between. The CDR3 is CAHGGHNYGYTF. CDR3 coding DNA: TGTGCCCACGGAGGGCATAACTATGGCTACACCTTC.

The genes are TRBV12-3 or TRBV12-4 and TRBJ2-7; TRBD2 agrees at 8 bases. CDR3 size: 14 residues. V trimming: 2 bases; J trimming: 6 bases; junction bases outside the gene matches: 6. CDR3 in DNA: TGTGCCAGCAGTTTAAGGGGACTAGGGGCCGAGCAGTACTTC. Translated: CASSLRGLGAEQYF.

CDR3 nucleotide sequence: TGTGCCAGCAGTGGCCCGGGACGTAAGGAGTACTTC. Amino acid sequence: CASSGPGRKEYF. The J gene is TRBJ2-4, the V gene TRBV6-1; D might be TRBD1 or TRBD2, each matching 5 bases. In germline, CDR1 is MNHNS, CDR2 SASEGT. This CDR3 spans 12 amino acids. Trimming left V 4 bases short and J 14 bases short, with 15 bases between.

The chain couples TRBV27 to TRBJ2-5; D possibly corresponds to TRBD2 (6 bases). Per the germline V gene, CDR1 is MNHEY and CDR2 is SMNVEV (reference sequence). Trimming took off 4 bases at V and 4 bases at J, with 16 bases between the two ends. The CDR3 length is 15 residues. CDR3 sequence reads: CASSWGSGKGETQYF. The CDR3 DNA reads TGTGCCAGCAGTTGGGGTAGCGGAAAAGGAGAGACCCAGTACTTC.

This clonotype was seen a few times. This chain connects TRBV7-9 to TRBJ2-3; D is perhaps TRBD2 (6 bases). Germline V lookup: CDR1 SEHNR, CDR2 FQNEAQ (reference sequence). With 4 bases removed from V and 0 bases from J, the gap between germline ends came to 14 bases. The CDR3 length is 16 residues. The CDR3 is CASSSTWDSSTDTQYF. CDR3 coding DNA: TGTGCCAGCAGCTCCACCTGGGACTCTAGCACAGATACGCAGTATTTT. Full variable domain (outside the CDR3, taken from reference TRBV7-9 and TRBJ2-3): DTGVSQNPRHKITKRGQNVTFRCDPISEHNRLYWYRQTLGQGPEFLTYFQNEAQLEKSRLLSDRFSAERPKGSFSTLEIQRTEQGDSAMYLCASSSTWDSSTDTQYFGPGTRLTVL.

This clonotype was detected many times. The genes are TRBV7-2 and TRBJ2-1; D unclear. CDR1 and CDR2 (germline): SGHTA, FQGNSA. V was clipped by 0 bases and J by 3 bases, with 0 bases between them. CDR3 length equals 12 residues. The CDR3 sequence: CASSLAYNEQFF. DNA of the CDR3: TGTGCCAGCAGCTTAGCCTACAATGAGCAGTTCTTC.

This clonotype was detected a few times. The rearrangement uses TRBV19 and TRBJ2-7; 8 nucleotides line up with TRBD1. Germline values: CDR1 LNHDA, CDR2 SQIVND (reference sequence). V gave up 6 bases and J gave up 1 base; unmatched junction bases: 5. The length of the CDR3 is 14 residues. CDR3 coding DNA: TGTGCCAGTAGCCCGGGACAGGCGTCCTACGAGCAGTACTTC. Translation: CASSPGQASYEQYF.

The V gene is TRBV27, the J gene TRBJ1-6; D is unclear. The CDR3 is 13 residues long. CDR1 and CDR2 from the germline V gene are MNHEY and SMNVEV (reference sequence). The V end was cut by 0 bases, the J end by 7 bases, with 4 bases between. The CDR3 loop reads CASSLSGNSPLHF. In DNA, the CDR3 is TGTGCCAGCAGTTTATCAGGGAATTCACCCCTCCACTTT.

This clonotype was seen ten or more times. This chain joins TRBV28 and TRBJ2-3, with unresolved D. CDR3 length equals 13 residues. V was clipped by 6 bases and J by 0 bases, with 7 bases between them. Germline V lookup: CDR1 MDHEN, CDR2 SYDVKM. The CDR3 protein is CASSPPSTDTQYF. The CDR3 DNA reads TGTGCCAGCAGCCCTCCGAGCACAGATACGCAGTATTTT.

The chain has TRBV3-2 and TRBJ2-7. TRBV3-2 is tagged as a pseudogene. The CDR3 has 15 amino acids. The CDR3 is CASSQNPSPVGEQYF. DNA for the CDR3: TGTGCCAGCAGCCAAAACCCATCGCCGGTCGGGGAGCAGTACTTC.

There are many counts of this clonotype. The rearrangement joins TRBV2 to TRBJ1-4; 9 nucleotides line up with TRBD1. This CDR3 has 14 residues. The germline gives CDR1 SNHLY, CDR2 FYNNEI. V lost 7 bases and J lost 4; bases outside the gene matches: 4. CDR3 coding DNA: TGTGCCAGCAATAAGGGACAGGGTAATGAAAAACTGTTTTTT. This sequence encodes CASNKGQGNEKLFF.

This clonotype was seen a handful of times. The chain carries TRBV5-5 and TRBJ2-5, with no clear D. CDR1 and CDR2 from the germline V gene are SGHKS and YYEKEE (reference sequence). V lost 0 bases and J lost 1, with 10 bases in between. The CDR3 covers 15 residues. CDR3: CASSLAWQIQETQYF. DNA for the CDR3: TGTGCCAGCAGCTTGGCCTGGCAAATCCAAGAGACCCAGTACTTC.

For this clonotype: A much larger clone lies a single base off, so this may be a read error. Written as DNA, the CDR3 is TGTGCCAGCAGCTTAGAAGGACTGTACAATGAGCAGTTCTTC. It is translated as CASSLEGLYNEQFF. The chain has TRBV7-8 and TRBJ2-1; possible D gene TRBD2, 5 bases. V lost 1 base, J lost 4 bases, and 8 bases lay in between. Germline lookup yields CDR1 SGHVS and CDR2 FQNEAQ. This CDR3 region has 14 residues.

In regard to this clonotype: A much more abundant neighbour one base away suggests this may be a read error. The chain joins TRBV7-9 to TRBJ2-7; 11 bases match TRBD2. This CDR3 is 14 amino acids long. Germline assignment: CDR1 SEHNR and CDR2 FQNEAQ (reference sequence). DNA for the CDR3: TGTGCCGGCAGCCCGGGGCTAGCGGGAGGCGAGCAGTACTTC. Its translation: CAGSPGLAGGEQYF.

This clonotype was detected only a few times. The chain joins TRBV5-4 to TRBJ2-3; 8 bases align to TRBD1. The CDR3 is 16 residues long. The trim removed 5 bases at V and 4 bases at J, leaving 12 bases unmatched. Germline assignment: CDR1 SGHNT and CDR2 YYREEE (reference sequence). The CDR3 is CASSLSQGQGADTQYF. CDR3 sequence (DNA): TGTGCCAGCAGTTTGTCCCAAGGACAGGGAGCAGATACGCAGTATTTT.

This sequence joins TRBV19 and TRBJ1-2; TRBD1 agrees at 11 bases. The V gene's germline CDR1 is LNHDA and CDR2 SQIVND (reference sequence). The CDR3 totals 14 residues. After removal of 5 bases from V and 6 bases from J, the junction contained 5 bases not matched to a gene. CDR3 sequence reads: CASSPDRGLDGYTF. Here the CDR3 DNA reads TGTGCCAGTAGTCCGGACAGGGGGCTGGATGGCTACACCTTC.

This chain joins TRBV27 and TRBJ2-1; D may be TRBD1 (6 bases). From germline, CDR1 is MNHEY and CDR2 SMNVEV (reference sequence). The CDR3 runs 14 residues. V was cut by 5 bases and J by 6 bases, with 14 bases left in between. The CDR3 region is CASSPRGMSNEQFF. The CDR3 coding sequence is TGTGCCAGCAGTCCCAGGGGCATGAGCAATGAGCAGTTCTTC.

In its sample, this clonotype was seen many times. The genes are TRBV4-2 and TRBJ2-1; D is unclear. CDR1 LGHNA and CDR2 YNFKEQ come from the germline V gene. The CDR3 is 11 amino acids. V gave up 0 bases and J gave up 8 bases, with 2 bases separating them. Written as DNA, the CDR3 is TGTGCCAGCAGCCAAGATGATGAGCAGTTCTTC. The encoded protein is CASSQDDEQFF.

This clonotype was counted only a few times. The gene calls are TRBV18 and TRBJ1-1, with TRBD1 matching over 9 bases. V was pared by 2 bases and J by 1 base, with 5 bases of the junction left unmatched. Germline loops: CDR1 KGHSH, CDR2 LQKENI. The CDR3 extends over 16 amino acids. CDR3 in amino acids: CASSPKEGQGNTEAFF. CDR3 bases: TGTGCCAGCTCACCAAAAGAGGGACAGGGGAACACTGAAGCTTTCTTT.

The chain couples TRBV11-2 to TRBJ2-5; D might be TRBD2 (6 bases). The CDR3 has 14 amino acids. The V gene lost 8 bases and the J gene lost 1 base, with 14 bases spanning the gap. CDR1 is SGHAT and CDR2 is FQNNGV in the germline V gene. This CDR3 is CASLRGGLQETQYF. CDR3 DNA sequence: TGTGCCAGCTTGCGAGGAGGGCTCCAAGAGACCCAGTACTTC.